The 6 T cell receptor beta chains reported below all come from one sample, sequenced in a study of neurological immune-mediated disorders. TCRdb re-called the 5' RACE reads with MiXCR, one entry per CDR3 protein. The table records about 120,000 distinct CDR3 sequences, about 3.4% of them present only once. Source material: PBMCs. These receptors were taken from a woman aged 30 to 39 with multiple sclerosis.

The J gene is TRBJ1-2, the V gene TRBV18, with 7 bases matching TRBD1. Germline V lookup: CDR1 KGHSH, CDR2 LQKENI. The V and J ends lost 3 bases and 2 bases, in that order; junction bases with no gene match: 3. The CDR3 length is 14 residues. The DNA of the CDR3 is TGTGCCAGCTCACCTTCAGGGGGAAACTATGGCTACACCTTC. Its protein is CASSPSGGNYGYTF. Looking up the rest from reference TRBV18 and TRBJ1-2 gives the full variable domain: NAGVMQNPRHLVRRRGQEARLRCSPMKGHSHVYWYRQLPEEGLKFMVYLQKENIIDESGMPKERFSAEFPKEGPSILRIQQVVRGDSAAYFCASSPSGGNYGYTFGSGTRLTVV.

This clonotype has a count of ten or more. The rearrangement uses TRBV4-1 and TRBJ2-2, with D perhaps TRBD1 (5 bases). Germline V lookup: CDR1 MGHRA, CDR2 YSYEKL. This CDR3 has 13 residues. V shed 3 bases and J shed 4 bases, with 6 bases lying between them. In nucleotides, the CDR3 is TGCGCCAGCAGCCACCAGGGCACCGGGGAGCTGTTTTTT. This encodes CASSHQGTGELFF.

In this sample, this clonotype turned up many times. The chain carries TRBV2 and TRBJ2-5; TRBD2 matches at 7 bases. The CDR3 loop spans 15 amino acids. CDR1 is SNHLY and CDR2 is FYNNEI in the germline V gene. After removal of 6 bases from V and 2 bases from J, the junction contained 9 bases not matched to a gene. The DNA for the CDR3 is TGTGCCAGCAGCTGGGGGAGGCGGGGGCAAGAGACCCAGTACTTC. This translates into CASSWGRRGQETQYF.

This clonotype occurred many times. The chain uses TRBV29-1 and TRBJ1-2; no definite D call. The length of the CDR3 is 12 residues. In germline, CDR1 is SQVTM, CDR2 ANQGSEA. The ends were cut back, 5 bases at V and 8 bases at J, with 15 bases in the middle. Written as DNA, the CDR3 is TGCAGCGTTCAGACAATCTCAAGGGGCTACACCTTC. This sequence encodes CSVQTISRGYTF.

Ten or more counts support this clonotype. The rearrangement uses TRBV12-3 or TRBV12-4 and TRBJ1-1; D ambiguous. Trimming left V 6 bases short and J 0 bases short, with 8 bases between. The CDR3 has 13 residues. CDR3 DNA sequence: TGTGCCAGCAGGGCGGCAGTGAACACTGAAGCTTTCTTT. Translation gives CASRAAVNTEAFF.

Turning to this clonotype: A much larger clone sits a single nucleotide away, making a read error possible. The chain uses TRBV5-8 and TRBJ1-5; D gene unclear. The CDR3 contains 14 residues. The germline gives CDR1 SGHTS, CDR2 YDEGEE. The CDR3 is CASSFGGLNQHQHF. The CDR3 nucleotides are TGTGCCAGCAGCTTTGGCGGTCTAAATCAGCACCAGCATTTT.